A single sample gave rise to the 10 T cell receptor beta chains below, sequenced in a study of control samples from healthy donors and cancer patients. Sequenced by immunoSEQ multiplex PCR; TCRdb stores in-frame clones only, minus some. The data hold 120,000 or so clones, with approximately 92% observed a single time. The sample consisted of PBMCs. The receptors stem from an elderly man with head and neck cancer.

The chain has TRBV7-9 and TRBJ1-2; D is possibly TRBD1 (5 bases). The CDR3 has 17 residues. Germline-derived CDR1 and CDR2 are SEHNR and FQNEAQ (reference sequence). V was trimmed by 2 bases and J by 7 bases, leaving 23 bases between them. The CDR3 region is CASSLTPTGGVYLGYTF. CDR3 coding DNA: TGTGCCAGCAGCTTAACCCCCACGGGAGGGGTATATCTTGGCTACACCTTC.

This chain connects TRBV6-2 or TRBV6-3 to TRBJ1-2, with D possibly being TRBD1 (5 bases). The CDR3 contains 14 residues. V lost 6 bases to trimming and J lost 10 bases, with 21 bases between them. Germline V CDR1 and CDR2: MNHEY, SVGEGT. The CDR3 nucleotides read TGTGCCAGCAGCCCATCCCGGGACCTTCCACACTACACCTTC. It yields the protein CASSPSRDLPHYTF.

V gene TRBV7-2 combines with J gene TRBJ2-5, with D perhaps given as TRBD1 or TRBD2 (5 bases each). This CDR3 spans 16 amino acids. The germline V gene encodes CDR1 SGHTA and CDR2 FQGNSA. V lost 7 bases to trimming and J lost 3 bases, with 21 bases between them. The CDR3 sequence is CASTPKGSREKETQYF. The CDR3, as DNA: TGTGCCAGCACCCCCAAAGGTAGCAGGGAGAAAGAGACCCAGTACTTC. Full variable domain (missing parts from reference TRBV7-2 and TRBJ2-5): GAGVSQSPSNKVTEKGKDVELRCDPISGHTALYWYRQSLGQGLEFLIYFQGNSAPDKSGLPSDRFSAERTGGSVSTLTIQRTQQEDSAVYLCASTPKGSREKETQYFGPGTRLLVL.

V gene TRBV6-2 or TRBV6-3 combines with J gene TRBJ2-3; 7 bases align to TRBD2. Germline CDR1 reads MNHEY; CDR2 reads SVGEGT. V dropped 4 bases and J dropped 0; count of bases not matched to a gene: 4. The CDR3 is 15 residues long. CDR3 nucleotide sequence: TGTGCCAGCAGTTCCGGGGAGGGAAGCACAGATACGCAGTATTTT. Translating gives CASSSGEGSTDTQYF.

J is TRBJ1-1 and V is TRBV5-4; no firm D call. Germline CDR1 SGHNT, CDR2 YYREEE (reference sequence). V shed 1 base and J shed 1 base, with 5 bases lying between them. The length of the CDR3 is 13 residues. The CDR3 sequence: CASSLFRNTEAFF. The CDR3 bases are TGTGCCAGCAGCTTGTTCCGGAACACTGAAGCTTTCTTT.

The rearrangement links TRBV4-1 to TRBJ2-7; D not resolved. Trimming took off 3 bases at V and 3 bases at J, with 9 bases between the two ends. Germline V gene sequence: CDR1 MGHRA, CDR2 YSYEKL. The CDR3 contains 13 residues. In DNA, the CDR3 is TGCGCCAGCAGCCACACAATCTTCTACGAGCAGTACTTC. Its protein product is CASSHTIFYEQYF.

The chain has TRBV12-3 or TRBV12-4 and TRBJ1-1; D is perhaps TRBD1 (6 bases). Trimming took off 9 bases at V and 4 bases at J, with 15 bases between the two ends. This CDR3 has 13 residues. The CDR3 DNA sequence: TGTGCCAGTAAGGACAGTGTCTTCACTGAAGCTTTCTTT. As protein: CASKDSVFTEAFF.

This chain uses TRBV5-4 with TRBJ2-5; D gene unclear. Germline V CDR1 and CDR2: SGHNT, YYREEE (reference sequence). The V end lost 4 bases, the J end lost 5 bases, and 12 bases lay between the germline ends. There are 13 residues in the CDR3. CDR3 nucleotide sequence: TGTGCCAGCAGCCGTGTAAACGGGGAGACCCAGTACTTC. Translation: CASSRVNGETQYF. Drawing the rest from reference TRBV5-4 and TRBJ2-5, the complete variable domain is ETGVTQSPTHLIKTRGQQVTLRCSSQSGHNTVSWYQQALGQGPQFIFQYYREEENGRGNFPPRFSGLQFPNYSSELNVNALELDDSALYLCASSRVNGETQYFGPGTRLLVL.

The chain joins TRBV6-4 to TRBJ2-1; no clear D gene. V gave up 10 bases and J gave up 6 bases, with 19 bases separating them. The CDR3 is 14 residues long. CDR1 MRHNA and CDR2 SNTAGT come from the germline V gene. The CDR3 loop reads CATALEDSSNEQFF. CDR3 coding DNA: TGTGCCACCGCCTTGGAAGATTCTTCCAATGAGCAGTTCTTC.

This clone has just one count. V is TRBV6-1 and J is TRBJ2-2; D ambiguous. CDR3 length: 15 residues. The germline V and J ends were trimmed by 0 bases and 2 bases, with 7 bases remaining between them. The germline V gene encodes CDR1 MNHNS and CDR2 SASEGT. DNA of the CDR3: TGTGCCAGCAGTGAAGCACCCGGAAACACCGGGGAGCTGTTTTTT. Its translation is CASSEAPGNTGELFF.